The present entry profiles one T cell receptor beta chain with its context. Which antigen it targets is not known. The sample holds no much larger clone one base away, and base qualities are not on file. The sample comes from a study of regulatory T cells (dated 2018 in TCRdb). A note on the overall study: Between CD3G-deficient patients and healthy controls, the study compared T-cell receptor beta repertoires in sorted regulatory T cells, conventional CD4+ T cells and CD8+ T cells. Summary of the overall study and its limitations: Hydrophobic residues at CDR3 positions 6 and 7 were enriched in conventional CD4+ T cells from CD3G-deficient patients, suggesting more self-reactive specificities. In patients, repertoires had restricted unique TRB V-J pairs and skewed V and J gene usage, with regulatory T cells showing the most marked changes.

All CD3G-deficient patients had evidence of autoimmunity, which was more severe in two of the patients. At testing, patients were between 2 and 39 years old and showed lower naive and higher memory CD4+ and CD8+ T-cell proportions. CD4+ cells were FACS-sorted into CD25-high CD127-low regulatory T cells and CD25-low CD127-high conventional CD4+ T cells. The patient group comprised 5 or 6 individuals with CD3G deficiency. Patient samples and clinical data were obtained from an international physician network spanning the United States, Europe and Asia. Peripheral blood mononuclear cells were isolated by Ficoll density separation. The germline V gene (reference sequence) provides CDR1 LNHDA and CDR2 SQIVND. From cysteine to phenylalanine, the CDR3 is 13 amino acids long. Just the 39-base CDR3 DNA is kept, in frame starting at base 1. The V end gives up 6 bases and the J end 4 bases, leaving 3 bases in the junction not matched to a gene.

The multiplex PCR relied on 52 forward TRBV primers and 13 reverse TRBJ primers, and amplification bias was corrected through assay-based and computational methods. Within the immunoSEQ assay, multiplex PCR amplified rearranged TRB loci from genomic DNA. TRB amplicons were sequenced on an Illumina HiSeq platform. The published analysis was carried out like this. Raw sequences were error-filtered and aligned to reference gene sequences by custom algorithms and were subsequently analyzed with the immunoSEQ online tools. Frequencies of productive and nonproductive TRB rearrangements were assessed among unique sequences as well as among total sequences. Hydrophobicity and amino acid composition of residues 6 and 7 within the TRB CDR3 were used to estimate the potential for self-reactivity. Group comparisons used t tests, Mann-Whitney tests or two-way ANOVA run in Prism software. Not all clones reach the TCRdb copy of this immuneACCESS table, which keeps in-frame sequences only. Checked studies attribute under half of the gap to unresolved V genes and leave the rest unexplained. V and J calls and clone size come straight from that table; D and trimming were deduced from the DNA. The sample table lists tens of thousands of clones, less than 95% of them with a count of one. 1.5% to 1.8% of the sample belongs to the ten largest clones.

Sample: conventional CD4+ T cells sorted from blood. The V and J segments used are TRBV19 and TRBJ1-1, with 9 middle bases fitting TRBD1. The receptor comes from a person aged 18 to 29 with CD3G deficiency. CDR3 loop: CASRGTGFTEAFF. In nucleotide form, the sequence is TGTGCCAGTAGGGGGACAGGGTTCACTGAAGCTTTCTTT. The entire variable domain, with the stretches around the CDR3 drawn from the reference TRBV19 and TRBJ1-1 proteins, is DGGITQSPKYLFRKEGQNVTLSCEQNLNHDAMYWYRQDPGQGLRLIYYSQIVNDFQKGDIAEGYSVSREKKESFPLTVTSAQKNPTAFYLCASRGTGFTEAFFGQGTRLTVV.